The next 29 T cell receptor beta chains were all read from a single sample in a study of blood T cell repertoires in COVID-19. Libraries were prepared by immunoSEQ multiplex PCR; TCRdb keeps only in-frame clonotypes and omits some of them. Seen here are under 150,000 clones, 80% to 90% observed once, and the top ten hold about 39%. Specimen: peripheral blood. Receptor source: a human donor in a cohort sampled during active COVID-19.

The V call is TRBV5-1, the J call TRBJ2-5; TRBD1 matches at 9 bases. Germline CDR1 is SGHRS and CDR2 is YFSETQ. V trimming: 4 bases; J trimming: 2 bases; junction bases outside the gene matches: 0. This CDR3 region has 13 residues. For the CDR3, the DNA is TGCGCCAGCAGCGGGACAGGGCAAGAGACCCAGTACTTC. Its protein product is CASSGTGQETQYF.

The chain recombines TRBV6-5 with TRBJ1-5; D gene uncertain. The germline V and J ends were trimmed by 7 bases and 6 bases, with 19 bases remaining between them. The CDR3 runs to 15 residues. Per germline, CDR1 MNHEY and CDR2 SVGAGI. CDR3: CASIIAPGVGQPQHF. DNA of the CDR3: TGTGCCAGCATCATTGCCCCCGGGGTTGGTCAGCCCCAGCATTTT.

The chain carries TRBV27 and TRBJ1-1; D may be TRBD1 (5 bases). The CDR3 covers 16 residues. Trimming removed 2 bases at V and 4 bases at J, with 17 bases between. Germline CDR1 and CDR2: MNHEY and SMNVEV (reference sequence). This CDR3 reads CASSLNQGPWGTEAFF. DNA of the CDR3: TGTGCCAGCAGTTTAAATCAGGGCCCTTGGGGCACTGAAGCTTTCTTT.

The V gene is TRBV10-3, the J gene TRBJ2-2; 7 nucleotides align to TRBD2. CDR3 size: 14 residues. The V segment lost 7 bases and the J segment 9 bases; nucleotides outside the gene matches: 11. CDR1 and CDR2 (germline): ENHRY, SYGVKD. In DNA, the CDR3 is TGTGCCATCACCTGGGACTACCAAGGGCGGGAGCTGTTTTTT. Its translation: CAITWDYQGRELFF.

The J gene is TRBJ1-2, the V gene TRBV6-5; 8 nucleotides agree with TRBD1. V lost 3 bases, J lost 5 bases, and 11 bases stayed unmatched. The CDR3 consists of 16 residues. Germline-derived CDR1 and CDR2 are MNHEY and SVGAGI. CDR3 sequence (DNA): TGTGCCAGCAGTTATCACACGACAGGGGAGCTATATGGCTACACCTTC. It specifies CASSYHTTGELYGYTF.

The V call is TRBV5-1, the J call TRBJ2-3; 11 bases map to TRBD2. From germline, CDR1 is SGHRS and CDR2 YFSETQ. V gave up 5 bases and J gave up 0 bases; unmatched junction bases: 5. The CDR3 is 16 amino acids. The CDR3, as DNA: TGCGCCAGCAGTAAGACTAGCGGGGCGAGCACAGATACGCAGTATTTT. This translates into CASSKTSGASTDTQYF.

The chain links TRBV5-8 to TRBJ2-7; TRBD1 is a possible D gene (6 bases). Trimming stripped 4 bases from V and 0 bases from J, with 8 bases between. Germline CDR1 SGHTS, CDR2 YDEGEE. This CDR3 contains 13 residues. CDR3 DNA sequence: TGTGCCAGCAGCCGGACAGCCTCCTACGAGCAGTACTTC. Its translation: CASSRTASYEQYF. The whole variable domain, filled in from reference TRBV5-8 and TRBJ2-7, reads EAGVTQSPTHLIKTRGQQATLRCSPISGHTSVYWYQQALGLGLQFLLWYDEGEERNRGNFPPRFSGRQFPNYSSELNVNALELEDSALYLCASSRTASYEQYFGPGTRLTVT.

For the CDR3, the DNA is TGTGCCAGCAGCTTATTAGCGGGGGGCGGGGAGACCCAGTACTTC. Amino acids: CASSLLAGGGETQYF. The chain recombines TRBV5-6 with TRBJ2-5; the match to TRBD2 covers 10 bases. CDR1 SGHDT and CDR2 YYEEEE come from the germline V gene. The CDR3 consists of 15 residues. V lost 2 bases, J lost 5 bases, and 6 bases stayed unmatched.

The chain has TRBV4-2 and TRBJ2-7; 8 positions agree with TRBD2. The CDR3 is 16 amino acids. Germline assignment: CDR1 LGHNA and CDR2 YNFKEQ. The V gene end was trimmed by 0 bases and the J gene end by 2 bases; junction bases not matched to a gene: 6. The CDR3 region has the DNA TGTGCCAGCAGCCAAGATAACGGGGGGGAGACCTACGAGCAGTACTTC. Translation: CASSQDNGGETYEQYF.

The chain employs TRBV28 and TRBJ2-7, with D possibly matching TRBD2 (6 bases). The germline V gene encodes CDR1 MDHEN and CDR2 SYDVKM. V was cut by 10 bases and J by 5 bases, with 15 bases left in between. The CDR3 extends over 12 amino acids. CDR3 nucleotide sequence: TGTGCCATACAAGGAGGGAGCAACGAGCAGTACTTC. It yields the protein CAIQGGSNEQYF.

The V call is TRBV12-5, the J call TRBJ2-5; TRBD2 agrees at 8 bases. With 5 bases clipped from V and 5 bases from J, the junction kept 13 bases outside the gene matches. The CDR3 contains 16 residues. The germline gives CDR1 LGHNT, CDR2 FRNRAP. CDR3 sequence reads: CASGISPAGARETQYF. The CDR3 DNA sequence: TGTGCTAGTGGTATCAGCCCAGCGGGGGCCAGGGAGACCCAGTACTTC. Full variable domain (missing parts from reference TRBV12-5 and TRBJ2-5): DARVTQTPRHKVTEMGQEVTMRCQPILGHNTVFWYRQTMMQGLELLAYFRNRAPLDDSGMPKDRFSAEMPDATLATLKIQPSEPRDSAVYFCASGISPAGARETQYFGPGTRLLVL.

This rearrangement joins TRBV6-2 or TRBV6-3 to TRBJ1-5; D call uncertain. The CDR3 is 15 amino acids. With 2 bases removed from V and 0 bases from J, the gap between germline ends came to 8 bases. The germline CDR1 and CDR2 sequences are MNHEY and SVGEGT. The CDR3 DNA is TGTGCCAGCAGTTACCCACATATTAGCAATCAGCCCCAGCATTTT. Translated, it gives CASSYPHISNQPQHF.

Notes on this clone: This sample also contains other DNA sequences that code for the same CDR3. The genes are TRBV6-2 or TRBV6-3 and TRBJ1-2; no clear D. CDR1 and CDR2 from the germline V gene are MNHEY and SVGEGT. The V and J ends lost 2 bases and 6 bases respectively, with 7 bases between them. The CDR3 runs 12 residues. CDR3 amino acids: CASSYSGDGYTF. Written as DNA, the CDR3 is TGTGCCAGCAGTTACAGCGGAGATGGCTACACCTTC.

The chain carries TRBV9 and TRBJ2-1; TRBD1 is a possible D gene (6 bases). Germline CDR1 is SGDLS and CDR2 is YYNGEE. This CDR3 comprises 14 residues. V lost 2 bases, J lost 7 bases, and 13 bases lay in between. This CDR3 is CASSVQGSMNEQFF. The CDR3 bases are TGTGCCAGCAGCGTCCAGGGGTCTATGAATGAGCAGTTCTTC.

The V gene is TRBV7-2, the J gene TRBJ2-3; possibly TRBD2 for D (5 bases). Germline loops: CDR1 SGHTA, CDR2 FQGNSA. V was trimmed by 5 bases and J by 4 bases, leaving 13 bases between them. CDR3 length: 14 amino acids. The CDR3 spells CASSPSRGADTQYF. As DNA, the CDR3 is TGTGCCAGCAGCCCATCCCGGGGAGCAGATACGCAGTATTTT. The variable domain in full, completed from reference TRBV7-2 and TRBJ2-3, reads GAGVSQSPSNKVTEKGKDVELRCDPISGHTALYWYRQSLGQGLEFLIYFQGNSAPDKSGLPSDRFSAERTGGSVSTLTIQRTQQEDSAVYLCASSPSRGADTQYFGPGTRLTVL.

This chain links TRBV7-9 with TRBJ1-1, with D possibly TRBD1 on 6 matching bases. V lost 6 bases and J lost 1, with 12 bases in between. Germline V gives CDR1 SEHNR, CDR2 FQNEAQ (reference sequence). The CDR3 is made up of 14 amino acids. The CDR3 reads CASSPMTGNTEAFF. Here the CDR3 DNA reads TGTGCCAGCAGTCCAATGACAGGGAACACTGAAGCTTTCTTT.

A few counts support this clone. V and J are TRBV15 and TRBJ2-5, with TRBD2 identical over 7 bases. J lost 1 base, V lost 1 base, and 0 bases had no gene match. The CDR3 sequence is 14 residues long. The V gene's germline CDR1 is LNHNV and CDR2 YYDKDF (reference sequence). The chain's CDR3 is CATSRGGGQETQYF. The CDR3, as DNA: TGTGCCACCAGCAGAGGGGGGGGCCAAGAGACCCAGTACTTC.

The rearrangement joins TRBV5-4 to TRBJ2-3, with a tentative D call TRBD1 (5 bases). CDR1 and CDR2 (germline): SGHNT, YYREEE (reference sequence). This CDR3 region has 15 residues. V was pared by 0 bases and J by 0 bases, with 8 bases between. CDR3 sequence (DNA): TGTGCCAGCAGCTTGGGGGGCCAGAGCACAGATACGCAGTATTTT. This encodes CASSLGGQSTDTQYF.

The chain joins TRBV7-2 to TRBJ2-3; 10 bases map to TRBD2. V trimming: 5 bases; J trimming: 7 bases; junction bases outside the gene matches: 12. The CDR3 is made up of 16 amino acids. Germline V gene data show CDR1 as SGHTA and CDR2 as FQGNSA. The CDR3: CASSEIASGGLYTQYF. CDR3 bases: TGTGCCAGCAGCGAAATCGCTAGCGGGGGCCTTTATACGCAGTATTTT.

The chain combines TRBV28 with TRBJ1-6; D not resolved. V was cut by 5 bases and J by 10 bases, with 12 bases left in between. CDR1 and CDR2 (germline): MDHEN, SYDVKM. CDR3 length equals 13 residues. The CDR3 reads CASSPPWASPLHF. The CDR3 region has the DNA TGTGCCAGCAGTCCCCCTTGGGCATCACCCCTCCACTTT.

The CDR3 loop reads CASALRTVNTEAFF. The CDR3 nucleotides are TGTGCCAGCGCCTTACGGACAGTGAACACTGAAGCTTTCTTT. The chain uses TRBV5-5 and TRBJ1-1; the D gene is possibly TRBD1 (6 bases). Germline-derived CDR1 and CDR2 are SGHKS and YYEKEE (reference sequence). This CDR3 has 14 amino acids. The V gene lost 7 bases and the J gene lost 0 bases, with 13 bases spanning the gap. Combining the CDR3 with reference TRBV5-5 and TRBJ1-1 gives the whole variable domain DAGVTQSPTHLIKTRGQQVTLRCSPISGHKSVSWYQQVLGQGPQFIFQYYEKEERGRGNFPDRFSARQFPNYSSELNVNALLLGDSALYLCASALRTVNTEAFFGQGTRLTVV.

This clone was picked up one time. This chain connects TRBV6-4 to TRBJ2-1; 9 positions agree with TRBD1. Germline V gene data show CDR1 as MRHNA and CDR2 as SNTAGT. The CDR3 loop spans 16 amino acids. With V trimmed by 0 bases and J by 4 bases, 4 bases remained unmatched. CDR3 sequence (DNA): TGTGCCAGCAGTGACTCCGGGACAGGGACATACAATGAGCAGTTCTTC. Its translation is CASSDSGTGTYNEQFF.

The chain is built from TRBV4-3 and TRBJ2-5; a possible D gene is TRBD2 (6 bases). This CDR3 is built from 17 residues. CDR1 and CDR2 from the germline V gene are LGHNA and YSLEER. Deletions cut 1 base from V and 4 bases from J, with 19 bases between. The CDR3 here is CASSQGPERGRGETQYF. The CDR3 DNA follows: TGCGCCAGCAGCCAAGGCCCGGAGCGCGGGCGGGGAGAGACCCAGTACTTC.

This sequence joins TRBV5-1 and TRBJ1-4, with D possibly being TRBD1 (6 bases). The germline V gene has CDR1 SGHRS and CDR2 YFSETQ. The CDR3 covers 13 residues. V shed 4 bases and J shed 2 bases, with 6 bases lying between them. CDR3 bases: TGCGCCAGCAGCGGACAGACTAATGAAAAACTGTTTTTT. Translating gives CASSGQTNEKLFF.

The V call is TRBV5-6, the J call TRBJ2-7; tentative D call: TRBD2 (7 bases). Germline V gene sequence: CDR1 SGHDT, CDR2 YYEEEE. This CDR3 spans 15 amino acids. V was trimmed by 5 bases and J by 6 bases, leaving 21 bases between them. The CDR3 DNA is TGTGCCAGCAGGCCTCGCCCGGGGGGCCTGGGCGAGCAGTACTTC. Encoded protein: CASRPRPGGLGEQYF.

This clone was seen many times. As DNA, the CDR3 is TGTGCCAGTAGCCGGGTGGCCACTGAAGCTTTCTTT. Protein sequence: CASSRVATEAFF. The J gene is TRBJ1-1, the V gene TRBV19, with no clear D. CDR1 LNHDA and CDR2 SQIVND come from the germline V gene (reference sequence). V was shortened by 6 bases and J by 4 bases, with 9 bases between the two germline ends. The CDR3 loop spans 12 amino acids.

The V call is TRBV7-2, the J call TRBJ1-2; tentatively, D is TRBD1 (5 bases). The CDR3 runs to 13 residues. The germline V gene has CDR1 SGHTA and CDR2 FQGNSA. Trimming took 5 bases from V and 8 from J, leaving 15 bases between them. DNA for the CDR3: TGTGCCAGCAGCATGACGACAGCGGGAGGCTACACCTTC. Residues: CASSMTTAGGYTF. Full variable domain (outside the CDR3, taken from reference TRBV7-2 and TRBJ1-2): GAGVSQSPSNKVTEKGKDVELRCDPISGHTALYWYRQSLGQGLEFLIYFQGNSAPDKSGLPSDRFSAERTGGSVSTLTIQRTQQEDSAVYLCASSMTTAGGYTFGSGTRLTVV.

V gene TRBV7-8 combines with J gene TRBJ2-5, with a tentative D call TRBD1 (5 bases). This CDR3 spans 14 amino acids. Germline-derived CDR1 and CDR2 are SGHVS and FQNEAQ. Trimming took off 6 bases at V and 5 bases at J, with 16 bases between the two ends. CDR3 coding DNA: TGTGCCAGCAGTCCCAGGGTGATCCAGGAGACCCAGTACTTC. This sequence encodes CASSPRVIQETQYF.

Points on this clone: This specimen includes other DNA sequences encoding the same CDR3. The chain combines TRBV4-2 with TRBJ2-6; D not certain. The CDR3 spans 15 residues. Germline V gene sequence: CDR1 LGHNA, CDR2 YNFKEQ. V lost 0 bases to trimming and J lost 4 bases, with 7 bases between them. The CDR3 loop reads CASSQDKSGANVLTF. In DNA form, the CDR3 reads TGTGCCAGCAGCCAAGATAAATCCGGGGCCAACGTCCTGACTTTC.